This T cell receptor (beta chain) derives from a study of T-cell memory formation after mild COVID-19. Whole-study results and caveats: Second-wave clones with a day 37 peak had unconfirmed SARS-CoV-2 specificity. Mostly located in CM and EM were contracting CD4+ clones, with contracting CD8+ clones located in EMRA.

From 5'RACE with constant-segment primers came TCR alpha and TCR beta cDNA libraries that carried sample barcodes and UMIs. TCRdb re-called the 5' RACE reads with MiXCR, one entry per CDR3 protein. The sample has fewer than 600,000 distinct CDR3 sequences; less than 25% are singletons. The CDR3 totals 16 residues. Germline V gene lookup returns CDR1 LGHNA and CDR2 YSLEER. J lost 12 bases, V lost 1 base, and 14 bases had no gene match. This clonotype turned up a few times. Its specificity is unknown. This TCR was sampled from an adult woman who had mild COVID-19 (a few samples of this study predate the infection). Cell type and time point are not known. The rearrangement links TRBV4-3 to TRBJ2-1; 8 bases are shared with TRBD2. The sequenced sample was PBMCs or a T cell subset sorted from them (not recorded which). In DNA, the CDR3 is TGCGCCAGCAGCCAAGTGGCGGGAGGAACCACTACCGCGCAGTTCTTC. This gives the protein CASSQVAGGTTTAQFF.